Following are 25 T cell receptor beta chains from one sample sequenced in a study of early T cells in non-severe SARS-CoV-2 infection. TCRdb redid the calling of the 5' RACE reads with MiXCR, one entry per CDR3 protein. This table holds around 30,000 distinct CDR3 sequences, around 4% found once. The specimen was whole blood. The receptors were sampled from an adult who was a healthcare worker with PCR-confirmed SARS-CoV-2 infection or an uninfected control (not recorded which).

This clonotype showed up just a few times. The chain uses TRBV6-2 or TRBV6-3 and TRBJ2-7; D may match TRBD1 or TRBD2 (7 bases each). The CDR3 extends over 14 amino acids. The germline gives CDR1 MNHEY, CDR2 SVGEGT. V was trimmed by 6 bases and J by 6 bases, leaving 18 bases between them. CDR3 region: CASSRSTGEGEQYF. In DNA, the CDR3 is TGTGCCAGCAGCCGCTCTACAGGGGAGGGCGAGCAGTACTTC.

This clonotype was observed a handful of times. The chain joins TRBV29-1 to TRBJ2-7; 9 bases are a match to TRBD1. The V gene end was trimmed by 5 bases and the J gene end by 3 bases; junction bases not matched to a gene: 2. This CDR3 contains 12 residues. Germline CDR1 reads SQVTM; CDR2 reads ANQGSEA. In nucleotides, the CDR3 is TGCAGCGTTCGGGACAGGGTCTACGAGCAGTACTTC. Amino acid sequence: CSVRDRVYEQYF.

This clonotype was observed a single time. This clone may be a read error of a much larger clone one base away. The CDR3 here is CTSKLSGRGHEQYF. The CDR3 nucleotides read TGTACCAGCAAACTTAGCGGGAGGGGCCACGAGCAGTACTTC. V usage is TRBV28 and J usage is TRBJ2-7, with TRBD2 matching over 11 bases. The germline CDR1 and CDR2 sequences are MDHEN and SYDVKM. The CDR3 is 14 residues long. The full variable domain, with the rest looked up from reference TRBV28 and TRBJ2-7, is DVKVTQSSRYLVKRTGEKVFLECVQDMDHENMFWYRQDPGLGLRLIYFSYDVKMKEKGDIPEGYSVSREKKERFSLILESASTNQTSMYLCTSKLSGRGHEQYFGPGTRLTVT.

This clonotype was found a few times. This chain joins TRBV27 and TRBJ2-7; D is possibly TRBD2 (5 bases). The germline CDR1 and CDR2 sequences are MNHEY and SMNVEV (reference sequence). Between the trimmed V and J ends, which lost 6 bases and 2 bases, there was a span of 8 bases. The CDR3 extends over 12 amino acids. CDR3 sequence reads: CASSPGAYEQYF. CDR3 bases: TGTGCCAGCAGCCCCGGGGCCTACGAGCAGTACTTC.

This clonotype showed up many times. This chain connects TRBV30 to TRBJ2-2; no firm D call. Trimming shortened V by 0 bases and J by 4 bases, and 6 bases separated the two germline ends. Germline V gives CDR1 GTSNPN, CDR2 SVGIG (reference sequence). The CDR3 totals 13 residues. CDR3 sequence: CAWSVSPTGELFF. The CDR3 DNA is TGTGCCTGGAGTGTAAGCCCCACCGGGGAGCTGTTTTTT. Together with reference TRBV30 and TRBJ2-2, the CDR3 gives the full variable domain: SQTIHQWPATLVQPVGSPLSLECTVEGTSNPNLYWYRQAAGRGLQLLFYSVGIGQISSEVPQNLSASRPQDRQFILSSKKLLLSDSGFYLCAWSVSPTGELFFGEGSRLTVL.

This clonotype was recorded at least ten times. CDR3 sequence (DNA): TGCAGTGCTAGAAGAGCGGGAGGACAAGAGACCCAGTACTTC. It specifies CSARRAGGQETQYF. This chain joins TRBV20-1 and TRBJ2-5, with 9 bases aligning to TRBD2. The V gene's germline CDR1 is DFQATT and CDR2 SNEGSKA (reference sequence). J was trimmed by 2 bases and V by 2 bases; bases with no gene match: 3. The CDR3 is made up of 14 amino acids.

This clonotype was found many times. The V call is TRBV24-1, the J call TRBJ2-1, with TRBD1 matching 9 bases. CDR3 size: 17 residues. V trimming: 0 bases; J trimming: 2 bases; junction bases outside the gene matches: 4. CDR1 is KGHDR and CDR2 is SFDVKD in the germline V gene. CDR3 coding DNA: TGTGCCACCAGTGATTTGAAGACAGGGGGTACCTACAATGAGCAGTTCTTC. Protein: CATSDLKTGGTYNEQFF.

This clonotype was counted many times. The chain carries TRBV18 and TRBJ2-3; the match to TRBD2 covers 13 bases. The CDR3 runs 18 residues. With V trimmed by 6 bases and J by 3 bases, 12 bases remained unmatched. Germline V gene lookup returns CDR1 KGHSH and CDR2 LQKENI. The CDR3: CASSPTAPGLAGTDTQYF. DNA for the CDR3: TGTGCCAGCTCCCCAACCGCACCGGGACTAGCGGGAACAGATACGCAGTATTTT.

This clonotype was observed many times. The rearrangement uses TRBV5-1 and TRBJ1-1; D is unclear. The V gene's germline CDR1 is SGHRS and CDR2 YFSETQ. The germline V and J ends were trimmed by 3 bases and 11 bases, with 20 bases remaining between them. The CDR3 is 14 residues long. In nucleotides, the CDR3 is TGCGCCAGCAGCTGGGAACTAGACCGATCCCAGGCTTTCTTT. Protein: CASSWELDRSQAFF.

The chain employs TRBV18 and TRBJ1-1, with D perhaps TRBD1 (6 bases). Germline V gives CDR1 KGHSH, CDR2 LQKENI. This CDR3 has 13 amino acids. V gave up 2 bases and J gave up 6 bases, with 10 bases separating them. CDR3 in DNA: TGTGCCAGCTCACCAACAGGGTCCGCTGAAGCTTTCTTT. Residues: CASSPTGSAEAFF.

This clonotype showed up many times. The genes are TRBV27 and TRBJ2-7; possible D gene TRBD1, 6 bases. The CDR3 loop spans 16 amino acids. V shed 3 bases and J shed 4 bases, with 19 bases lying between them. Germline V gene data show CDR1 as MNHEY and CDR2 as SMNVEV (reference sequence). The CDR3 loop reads CASSFMRGRGSYEQYF. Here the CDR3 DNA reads TGTGCCAGCAGTTTCATGAGAGGCAGGGGAAGTTACGAGCAGTACTTC.

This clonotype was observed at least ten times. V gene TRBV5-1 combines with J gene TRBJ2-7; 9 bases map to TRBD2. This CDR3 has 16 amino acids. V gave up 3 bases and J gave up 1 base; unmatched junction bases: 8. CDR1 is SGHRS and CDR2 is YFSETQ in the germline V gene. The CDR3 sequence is CASSSQTSGRSYEQYF. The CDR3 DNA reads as TGCGCCAGCAGCTCCCAAACTAGCGGGCGATCCTACGAGCAGTACTTC.

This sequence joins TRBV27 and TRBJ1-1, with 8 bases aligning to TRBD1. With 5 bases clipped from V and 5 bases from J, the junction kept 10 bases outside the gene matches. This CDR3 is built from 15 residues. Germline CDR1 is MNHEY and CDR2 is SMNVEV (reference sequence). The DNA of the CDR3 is TGTGCCAGCAGTCCAGGGGGCGTTAGGAGGACTGAAGCTTTCTTT. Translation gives CASSPGGVRRTEAFF.

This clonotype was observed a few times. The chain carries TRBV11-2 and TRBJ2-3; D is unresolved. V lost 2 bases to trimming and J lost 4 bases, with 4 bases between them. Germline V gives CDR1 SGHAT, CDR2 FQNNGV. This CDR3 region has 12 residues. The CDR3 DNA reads TGTGCCAGCAGCTTACTACCAGATACGCAGTATTTT. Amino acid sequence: CASSLLPDTQYF.

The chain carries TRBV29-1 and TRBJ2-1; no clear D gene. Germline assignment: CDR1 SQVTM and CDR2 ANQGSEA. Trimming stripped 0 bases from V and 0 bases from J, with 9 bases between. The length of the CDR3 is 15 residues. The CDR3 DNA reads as TGCAGCGTTGAAGATACCACGAGCTCCTACAATGAGCAGTTCTTC. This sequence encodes CSVEDTTSSYNEQFF.

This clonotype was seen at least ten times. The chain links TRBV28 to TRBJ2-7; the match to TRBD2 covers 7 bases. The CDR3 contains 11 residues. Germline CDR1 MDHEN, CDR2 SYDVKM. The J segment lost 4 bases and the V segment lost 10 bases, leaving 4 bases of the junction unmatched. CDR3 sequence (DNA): TGTGCCATCAAAGCGGGGTACGAGCAGTACTTC. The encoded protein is CAIKAGYEQYF.

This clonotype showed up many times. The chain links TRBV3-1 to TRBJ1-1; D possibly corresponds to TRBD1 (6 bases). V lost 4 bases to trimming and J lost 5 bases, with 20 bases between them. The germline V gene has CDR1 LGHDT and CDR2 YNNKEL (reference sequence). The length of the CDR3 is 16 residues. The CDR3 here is CASSRPRGALRTEAFF. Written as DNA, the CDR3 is TGTGCCAGCAGCCGCCCTAGGGGGGCCCTGAGGACTGAAGCTTTCTTT.

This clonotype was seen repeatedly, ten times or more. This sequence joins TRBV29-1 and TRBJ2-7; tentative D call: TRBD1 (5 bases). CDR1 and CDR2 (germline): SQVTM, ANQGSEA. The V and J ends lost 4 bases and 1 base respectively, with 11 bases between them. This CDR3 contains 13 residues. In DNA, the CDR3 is TGCAGCGTTGGGTCAGGGCCTTCCTACGAGCAGTACTTC. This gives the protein CSVGSGPSYEQYF.

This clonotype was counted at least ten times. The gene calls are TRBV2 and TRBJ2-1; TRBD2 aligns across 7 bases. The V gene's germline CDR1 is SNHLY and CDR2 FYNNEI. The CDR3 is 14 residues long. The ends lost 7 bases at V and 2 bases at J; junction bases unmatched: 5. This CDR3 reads CASTTGGTYNEQFF. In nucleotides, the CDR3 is TGTGCCAGCACAACGGGAGGCACCTACAATGAGCAGTTCTTC.

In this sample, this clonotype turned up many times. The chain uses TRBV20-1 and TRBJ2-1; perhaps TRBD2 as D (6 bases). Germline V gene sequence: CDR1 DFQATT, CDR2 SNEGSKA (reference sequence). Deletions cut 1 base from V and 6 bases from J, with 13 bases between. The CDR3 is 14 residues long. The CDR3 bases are TGCAGTGCTAGAGTTCGGGGACTTTTCAATGAGCAGTTCTTC. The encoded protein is CSARVRGLFNEQFF.

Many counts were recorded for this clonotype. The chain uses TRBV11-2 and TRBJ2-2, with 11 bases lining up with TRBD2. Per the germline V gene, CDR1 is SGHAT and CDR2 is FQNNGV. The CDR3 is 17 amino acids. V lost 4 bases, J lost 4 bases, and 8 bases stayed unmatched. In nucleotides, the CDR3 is TGTGCCAGCAGCTCCCACAAACTAGCGGGAGTCACCGGGGAGCTGTTTTTT. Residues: CASSSHKLAGVTGELFF.

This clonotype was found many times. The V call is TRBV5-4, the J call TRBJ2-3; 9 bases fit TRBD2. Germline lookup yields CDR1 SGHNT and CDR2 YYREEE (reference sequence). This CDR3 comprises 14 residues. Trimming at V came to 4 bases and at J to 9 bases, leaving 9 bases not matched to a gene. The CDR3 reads CASSPGIAGETQYF. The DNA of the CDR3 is TGTGCCAGCAGCCCTGGAATAGCGGGAGAGACGCAGTATTTT.

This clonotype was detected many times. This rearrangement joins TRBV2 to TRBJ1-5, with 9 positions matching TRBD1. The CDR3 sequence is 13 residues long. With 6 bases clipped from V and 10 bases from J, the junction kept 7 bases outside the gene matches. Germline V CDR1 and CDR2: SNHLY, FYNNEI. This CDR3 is CASSLTGGQPQHF. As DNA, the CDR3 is TGTGCCAGCAGCTTGACAGGGGGGCAACCCCAGCATTTT.

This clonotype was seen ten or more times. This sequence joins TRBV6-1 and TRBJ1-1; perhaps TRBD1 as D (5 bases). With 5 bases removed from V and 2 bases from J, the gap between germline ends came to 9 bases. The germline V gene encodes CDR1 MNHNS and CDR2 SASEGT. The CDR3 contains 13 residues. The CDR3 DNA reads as TGTGCCAGCAGTACCGACAGAAACACTGAAGCTTTCTTT. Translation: CASSTDRNTEAFF.

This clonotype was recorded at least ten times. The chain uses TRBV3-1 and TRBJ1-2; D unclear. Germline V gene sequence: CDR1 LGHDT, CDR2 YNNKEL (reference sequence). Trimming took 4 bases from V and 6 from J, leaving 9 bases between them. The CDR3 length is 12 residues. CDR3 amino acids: CASSPAFNGYTF. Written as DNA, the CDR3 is TGTGCCAGCAGCCCTGCCTTTAATGGCTACACCTTC.